This passage covers 12 T cell receptor beta chains from one sample sequenced in a study of immune evolution from preneoplasia to lung adenocarcinoma (dated by TCRdb to 2020 to 2023). Libraries were made using the immunoSEQ multiplex PCR assay. The table was pulled from immuneACCESS by TCRdb, which kept in-frame rearrangements only. Such tables lose some clones; where checked, under half of the loss comes from unresolved V genes, and the rest has no known cause. The sample includes about 41,000 clones, with approximately 79% observed a single time. The ten top clones hold around 4.7% of the sample. The sequenced material came from FFPE invasive lung adenocarcinoma tissue. Per the publication, the cell subset or site label means: frankly invasive lung adenocarcinoma (ADC). These receptor sequences come from a person aged 55 to 69 with lung adenocarcinoma.

This clone was recorded once. The chain combines TRBV19 with TRBJ2-2; 7 bases map to TRBD2. Germline V gene data show CDR1 as LNHDA and CDR2 as SQIVND (reference sequence). CDR3 length: 15 residues. V gave up 3 bases and J gave up 6 bases; unmatched junction bases: 7. The CDR3 DNA reads as TGTGCCAGTAGTATCGGCGGGAGAGTTGCCGGGGAGCTGTTTTTT. The encoded protein is CASSIGGRVAGELFF.

This clone showed up just a few times. The chain has TRBV28 and TRBJ2-7, with a weak D call TRBD1 (7 bases). The V end was cut by 8 bases, the J end by 0 bases, with 11 bases between. The CDR3 extends over 13 amino acids. From germline, CDR1 is MDHEN and CDR2 SYDVKM. Here the CDR3 DNA reads TGTGCCAGCCAGGGGGGAAGCTCCTACGAGCAGTACTTC. The encoded protein is CASQGGSSYEQYF. Variable domain in full (rest from reference TRBV28 and TRBJ2-7): DVKVTQSSRYLVKRTGEKVFLECVQDMDHENMFWYRQDPGLGLRLIYFSYDVKMKEKGDIPEGYSVSREKKERFSLILESASTNQTSMYLCASQGGSSYEQYFGPGTRLTVT.

The gene calls are TRBV9 and TRBJ2-7; 7 nucleotides align to TRBD1. CDR3 length: 14 residues. V lost 3 bases, J lost 5 bases, and 8 bases stayed unmatched. Germline V gene sequence: CDR1 SGDLS, CDR2 YYNGEE. This CDR3 is CASSAKTGIDEQYF. As DNA, the CDR3 is TGTGCCAGCAGCGCGAAGACAGGGATCGACGAGCAGTACTTC.

The chain carries TRBV29-1 and TRBJ2-1, with D tentatively TRBD2 (5 bases). This CDR3 spans 11 amino acids. From germline, CDR1 is SQVTM and CDR2 ANQGSEA. Between the trimmed V and J ends, which lost 7 bases and 9 bases, there was a span of 13 bases. The CDR3 reads CSAPGGVEQFF. CDR3 coding DNA: TGCAGCGCCCCCGGAGGAGTTGAGCAGTTCTTC.

This clone appeared a few times. This rearrangement joins TRBV5-1 to TRBJ1-1; TRBD1 is a possible D gene (6 bases). CDR1 and CDR2 from the germline V gene are SGHRS and YFSETQ. This CDR3 has 16 residues. V shed 3 bases and J shed 1 base, with 16 bases lying between them. The CDR3 sequence is CASSSYRDNSNTEAFF. For the CDR3, the DNA is TGCGCCAGCAGCTCCTACCGGGACAACTCGAACACTGAAGCTTTCTTT.

The chain is built from TRBV29-1 and TRBJ1-1, with 9 bases aligning to TRBD1. Losses at the gene ends were 8 bases for V and 6 bases for J; bases not matched to a gene: 13. There are 14 residues in the CDR3. The germline V gene has CDR1 SQVTM and CDR2 ANQGSEA. As DNA, the CDR3 is TGCAGCTCACAAGGGGGGACAGGGCGATCTGAAGCTTTCTTT. It is translated as CSSQGGTGRSEAFF. Combining the CDR3 with reference TRBV29-1 and TRBJ1-1 gives the whole variable domain SAVISQKPSRDICQRGTSLTIQCQVDSQVTMMFWYRQQPGQSLTLIATANQGSEATYESGFVIDKFPISRPNLTFSTLTVSNMSPEDSSIYLCSSQGGTGRSEAFFGQGTRLTVV.

The rearrangement uses TRBV7-8 and TRBJ2-7; D is perhaps TRBD2 (6 bases). Germline CDR1 and CDR2: SGHVS and FQNEAQ. V was clipped by 3 bases and J by 1 base, with 10 bases between them. This CDR3 comprises 14 residues. CDR3 region: CASSFGRGSYEQYF. CDR3 sequence (DNA): TGTGCCAGCAGCTTCGGGCGGGGATCCTACGAGCAGTACTTC.

V and J are TRBV6-5 and TRBJ2-1, with 9 positions matching TRBD2. Germline CDR1 MNHEY, CDR2 SVGAGI. The CDR3 extends over 15 amino acids. With 2 bases clipped from V and 6 bases from J, the junction kept 5 bases outside the gene matches. CDR3 protein: CASSYVLAGINEQFF. The DNA for the CDR3 is TGTGCCAGCAGTTACGTACTAGCGGGTATCAATGAGCAGTTCTTC.

The V gene is TRBV9, the J gene TRBJ2-7, with TRBD1 as a possible D gene (7 bases). V dropped 4 bases and J dropped 0 bases, with 14 bases sitting between them. CDR1 SGDLS and CDR2 YYNGEE come from the germline V gene. CDR3 length: 15 amino acids. The CDR3 nucleotides are TGTGCCAGCAGCCCAGGGGGGTCAAGCTCCTACGAGCAGTACTTC. Translation: CASSPGGSSSYEQYF.

The chain couples TRBV6-1 to TRBJ1-4; maybe TRBD1 (6 bases). Looked up from germline, CDR1 is MNHNS and CDR2 is SASEGT. CDR3 length: 16 amino acids. V dropped 1 base and J dropped 8 bases, with 17 bases sitting between them. CDR3 DNA sequence: TGTGCCAGCAGTGAAGACGTGGGCAGGGGCCACGAAAAACTGTTTTTT. Amino acids: CASSEDVGRGHEKLFF.

V is TRBV20-1 and J is TRBJ2-5; D call uncertain. CDR1 is DFQATT and CDR2 is SNEGSKA in the germline V gene (reference sequence). The CDR3 extends over 11 amino acids. V lost 4 bases and J 5 bases, leaving 8 bases between the germline ends. This chain's CDR3 is CSAIRWETQYF. In DNA, the CDR3 is TGCAGTGCTATTAGGTGGGAGACCCAGTACTTC.

The CDR3 DNA follows: TGTGCCAGCAGCTTAATGGGGGAAGCTACGCAGTATTTT. Protein sequence: CASSLMGEATQYF. The J gene is TRBJ2-3, the V gene TRBV7-2, with D perhaps assigned TRBD1 or TRBD2 (5 bases each). V gave up 2 bases and J gave up 8 bases, with 11 bases separating them. Germline V gene sequence: CDR1 SGHTA, CDR2 FQGNSA. The CDR3 sequence is 13 residues long.